Following are 20 T cell receptor delta chains from one sample sequenced in a study of γδ T cells in repeated Plasmodium falciparum infection. Gammadelta T cells were flow-sorted from PBMC into Vgamma9/Vdelta2+ and Vdelta2-negative populations for bulk analysis. TCRdb fed the multiplex PCR reads into CATT to redo clone calling. Seen here are 45,000 to 70,000 delta-chain clones, approximately 1.7% observed once, and the top ten hold about 15%. The specimen was gamma-delta T cells from blood. The receptors stem from a pool of human donors (malaria-infected and uninfected, not separated).

This clone was found a few times. The TCRdb record carries a much larger clone's protein, which differs from this DNA's translation at residue 3; a read error is the likely cause, and the protein listed here is the DNA translation. This chain uses TRDV1 with TRDJ1, with D possibly being TRDD3 (6 bases). The CDR3 extends over 14 amino acids. Germline V gene sequence: CDR1 TSWWSYY, CDR2 QGS. The CDR3, as DNA: TGTGCTCCTGGGGAAGTGGCCCCCCCCGATAAACTCATCTTT. Its protein product is CAPGEVAPPDKLIF.

Remarks on this clone: Given a far larger clone just one base away, this is likely a sequencing read error. This CDR3 is also generated by other DNA sequences in the sample. This rearrangement joins TRDV1 to TRDJ1; TRDD2 is a possible D gene (7 bases). Germline CDR1 and CDR2: TSWWSYY and QGS. The CDR3 sequence is 23 residues long. Trimming took off 4 bases at V and 0 bases at J, with 36 bases between the two ends. CDR3 amino acids: CALGAFTFLRAGRWRGYTDKLIF. The CDR3 DNA sequence: TGTGCTCTTGGGGCTTTTACCTTCCTTCGTGCTGGGAGATGGAGGGGATACACCGATAAACTCATCTTT.

Notes on this clone: This likely reflects a read error, since a far larger clone is one base away. Other DNA sequences from this sample encode an identical CDR3 as well. The V call is TRDV2, the J call TRDJ1; 13 bases map to TRDD3. TCRdb supplies no J gene; here it was assigned by aligning the nucleotide sequence to germline. The CDR3 sequence is 20 residues long. J was trimmed by 0 bases and V by 7 bases; bases with no gene match: 19. Germline V lookup: CDR1 GEAIGNYY, CDR2 EKD. CDR3 protein: CACDAAYWGIRSPYTDKLIF. In DNA, the CDR3 is TGTGCCTGCGACGCAGCATACTGGGGGATACGGTCCCCATACACCGATAAACTCATCTTT.

Ten or more counts support this clone. This sequence joins TRDV1 and TRDJ1, with 11 positions matching TRDD3. In germline, CDR1 is TSWWSYY, CDR2 QGS. With V trimmed by 0 bases and J by 0 bases, 30 bases remained unmatched. There are 26 residues in the CDR3. Here the CDR3 DNA reads TGTGCTCTTGGGGAACTAGTGGCCCCCTCCTTCCTCGCGTACTGGGGGATAGGGGGGTACACCGATAAACTCATCTTT. Its protein product is CALGELVAPSFLAYWGIGGYTDKLIF.

This clone was counted at least ten times. The protein that TCRdb holds for this DNA derives from a much larger clone and differs from the translated DNA at residue 10, which likely indicates a read error; the protein shown here is translated from the DNA. This rearrangement joins TRDV1 to TRDJ1; a possible D gene is TRDD3 (6 bases). The CDR3 spans 23 residues. V was clipped by 0 bases and J by 5 bases, with 37 bases between them. Germline assignment: CDR1 TSWWSYY and CDR2 QGS. CDR3 sequence reads: CALGELGSMAGHHSPWGWDKLIF. In nucleotides, the CDR3 is TGTGCTCTTGGGGAACTAGGCTCTATGGCTGGACACCACTCTCCCTGGGGATGGGATAAACTCATCTTT.

This clone was observed many times. The rearrangement joins TRDV1 to TRDJ1; a possible D gene is TRDD2 (5 bases). Per germline, CDR1 TSWWSYY and CDR2 QGS. The CDR3 loop spans 16 amino acids. Trimming took 3 bases from V and 0 from J, leaving 14 bases between them. The CDR3 here is CALGDFTFKYTDKLIF. The CDR3 bases are TGTGCTCTTGGGGACTTCACCTTCAAGTACACCGATAAACTCATCTTT.

This clone appeared a few times. TCRdb records a much larger clone's protein for this DNA, with a difference at residue 15 that likely arises from a read error; the protein given is the translation of the DNA. V usage is TRDV1 and J usage is TRDJ1; the D is unclear. No J gene is reported in TCRdb; it was inferred here by comparing the DNA with germline. Between the trimmed V and J ends, which lost 1 base and 0 bases, there was a span of 27 bases. The V gene's germline CDR1 is TSWWSYY and CDR2 QGS. The CDR3 length is 21 residues. CDR3 loop: CALGEPPLHVRGTLHTDKLIF. CDR3 DNA sequence: TGTGCTCTTGGGGAACCCCCTTTACACGTACGGGGTACATTACACACCGATAAACTCATCTTT.

On this clone itself: The protein TCRdb lists belongs to a much larger clone and differs from this DNA's translation at residue 11, which points to a read error; the protein shown is made from the DNA. This rearrangement joins TRDV1 to TRDJ1; TRDD3 matches at 10 bases. Germline-derived CDR1 and CDR2 are TSWWSYY and QGS. The CDR3 totals 20 residues. As DNA, the CDR3 is TGTGCTCTTGAGGAAATAGGTAAACCCATACCGGGGGATACGGGCGATAAACTCATCTTT. It specifies CALEEIGKPIPGDTGDKLIF.

This clone was seen only a few times. The protein given by TCRdb reflects a much larger clone and differs at residue 3 from this DNA's translation, likely from a read error; the protein shown is the DNA's translation. The gene calls are TRDV1 and TRDJ1, with 8 bases fitting TRDD2. No J gene is reported in TCRdb; it was inferred here by comparing the DNA with germline. In germline, CDR1 is TSWWSYY, CDR2 QGS. The length of the CDR3 is 23 residues. The CDR3 loop reads CAPGELKIFLLTPGIMYTDKLIF. CDR3 nucleotide sequence: TGTGCTCCTGGGGAACTCAAAATCTTCCTACTGACCCCGGGGATCATGTACACCGATAAACTCATCTTT.

Ten or more counts support this clone. The protein TCRdb gives is from a much larger clone and does not agree with this DNA's translation at residue 9, likely a read error; the protein shown here comes from the DNA. J is TRDJ1 and V is TRDV1; no definite D call. The J gene was not available in TCRdb and was assigned here by matching the DNA to germline segments. Germline values: CDR1 TSWWSYY, CDR2 QGS. The CDR3 runs to 18 residues. Trimming took off 2 bases at V and 0 bases at J, with 19 bases between the two ends. The CDR3 DNA follows: TGTGCTCTTGGGGAATTAGAGCGGAGGAGGAGGTACACCGATAAACTCATCTTT. Translated, it gives CALGELERRRRYTDKLIF.

About this clone: The TCRdb record carries a much larger clone's protein, which differs from this DNA's translation at residue 14; a read error is the likely cause, and the protein listed here is the DNA translation. This chain joins TRDV1 and TRDJ1; D is unclear. The J gene was not available in TCRdb and was assigned here by matching the DNA to germline segments. The V gene's germline CDR1 is TSWWSYY and CDR2 QGS. V was cut by 2 bases and J by 3 bases, with 25 bases left in between. The CDR3 has 19 residues. The CDR3 nucleotides read TGTGCTCTTGGGGAATTCCGCCCTAGATGGGTTCGGTACGCCGATAAACTCATCTTT. It encodes CALGEFRPRWVRYADKLIF.

At least ten counts were recorded for this clone. A read error is the likely source, as a far larger clone sits one nucleotide away. The sample contains more than one DNA sequence encoding this CDR3. The chain employs TRDV1 and TRDJ1; 7 nucleotides line up with TRDD3. This CDR3 has 22 residues. V dropped 0 bases and J dropped 1; count of bases not matched to a gene: 23. Germline CDR1 is TSWWSYY and CDR2 is QGS. Here the CDR3 reads CALGELKASLAGGFTCTDKLIF. As DNA, the CDR3 is TGTGCTCTTGGGGAACTAAAGGCCTCCTTGGCCGGGGGATTCACCTGCACCGATAAACTCATCTTT.

This clone has a count of ten or more. This likely came from a read error, as a far larger clone is one base away. The sample carries other DNA sequences with the same CDR3. The genes are TRDV3 and TRDJ1; D unresolved. This CDR3 has 17 amino acids. The V and J ends lost 4 bases and 2 bases respectively, with 26 bases between them. Germline V CDR1 and CDR2: TVYSNPD, GDNSRS (reference sequence). CDR3: CASRLPSSILETDKLIF. The CDR3 DNA reads TGTGCCTCTAGGCTCCCTAGCTCAATACTTGAGACCGATAAACTCATCTTT.

This clone was found many times. This likely reflects a read error, since a far larger clone is one base away. The sample contains more than one DNA sequence encoding this CDR3. The CDR3 reads CALPSYRRDTGSYDKLIF. CDR3 coding DNA: TGTGCTCTCCCCTCCTACCGACGGGATACAGGCTCATACGATAAACTCATCTTT. The chain recombines TRDV1 with TRDJ1; TRDD3 is a possible D gene (7 bases). Germline-derived CDR1 and CDR2 are TSWWSYY and QGS. The CDR3 consists of 18 residues. With 9 bases removed from V and 4 bases from J, the gap between germline ends came to 30 bases.

Concerning this clone: TCRdb assigns this DNA the protein of a much larger clone, which departs from its translation at residue 7; this likely reflects a read error, and the protein shown comes from translating the DNA. The gene calls are TRDV1 and TRDJ1; 9 positions match TRDD3. The J gene, not given by TCRdb, was assigned here from a germline match of the nucleotide sequence. Trimming cost V 4 bases and J 1 base; bases outside gene matches: 31. The germline V gene encodes CDR1 TSWWSYY and CDR2 QGS. This CDR3 contains 24 residues. CDR3 loop: CALGGYSPLPEVFYWGTSTDKLIF. The CDR3 bases are TGTGCTCTTGGGGGATACTCTCCCTTACCGGAGGTCTTTTACTGGGGGACTTCCACCGATAAACTCATCTTT.

Only a few counts were recorded for this clone. TCRdb records a much larger clone's protein for this DNA, with a difference at residue 15 that likely arises from a read error; the protein given is the translation of the DNA. The chain joins TRDV1 to TRDJ1, with a possible D match to TRDD3 (5 bases). This CDR3 comprises 20 residues. Germline V CDR1 and CDR2: TSWWSYY, QGS. This chain's CDR3 is CALGELLPLLGGMFADKLIF. CDR3 in DNA: TGTGCTCTTGGGGAACTGCTGCCTCTCCTGGGAGGCATGTTCGCCGACAAACTCATCTTT.

A remark on this clone: TCRdb's protein, taken from a much larger clone, differs from this DNA's translation at residue 17, likely owing to a read error; the protein displayed comes from the DNA. The chain joins TRDV1 to TRDJ1, with TRDD3 matching over 12 bases. This CDR3 is 23 amino acids long. The germline CDR1 and CDR2 sequences are TSWWSYY and QGS. The CDR3 is CALGERGPTGPWGIRGHTDKLIF. In DNA form, the CDR3 reads TGTGCTCTTGGGGAAAGAGGACCTACAGGACCCTGGGGGATACGCGGGCACACCGATAAGCTCATCTTT.

Details on this clone: The protein held in TCRdb is that of a much larger clone and does not match this DNA's translation at residue 11, likely because of a read error; the protein shown is translated from the DNA. The chain employs TRDV2 and TRDJ1; TRDD3 matches at 13 bases. TCRdb leaves out the J gene; it was filled in here by matching the DNA to germline. The germline CDR1 and CDR2 sequences are GEAIGNYY and EKD. V was clipped by 7 bases and J by 4 bases; unmatched bases: 11. CDR3 length equals 16 residues. CDR3 loop: CAWGFSYWGIRDKLIF. The DNA of the CDR3 is TGTGCCTGGGGATTCTCGTACTGGGGGATACGCGATAAACTCATCTTT.

Only a few counts were recorded for this clone. The mismatch at residue 17 between this DNA's translation and the TCRdb protein of a much larger clone likely reflects a read error; the protein shown is translated from the DNA. The CDR3 sequence: CALGERGKGGLRLGDSGPCKLIF. The DNA of the CDR3 is TGTGCTCTTGGGGAACGAGGTAAGGGTGGCCTACGACTGGGGGATTCCGGACCGTGTAAACTCATCTTT. V is TRDV1 and J is TRDJ1; TRDD3 matches at 10 bases. Germline trimming cut 1 base from V and 7 bases from J; bases unmatched to any gene: 30. This CDR3 spans 23 amino acids. CDR1 and CDR2 from the germline V gene are TSWWSYY and QGS.

Only a few counts were recorded for this clone. The protein in TCRdb stems from a much larger clone and differs at residue 18 from this DNA's translation, likely a read error; here the protein is translated from the DNA. This specimen includes other DNA sequences encoding the same CDR3. The V gene is TRDV1, the J gene TRDJ1, with TRDD3 matching 9 bases. Germline trimming cut 3 bases from V and 11 bases from J; bases unmatched to any gene: 37. CDR1 and CDR2 (germline): TSWWSYY, QGS. This CDR3 is built from 23 residues. The CDR3 region is CALGELLLRSSTVLGDNAGGLIF. The CDR3 nucleotides read TGTGCTCTTGGGGAGCTACTTTTAAGGTCTTCTACCGTACTGGGGGACAACGCCGGGGGGCTCATCTTT.